The 23 T cell receptor beta chains below come from one sample, sequenced in a study of blood T cells in healthy people across ages. It was with a sample-barcoded 5' primer and a J-beta primer mix that a second PCR of about 6 to 12 cycles was run. Using its own MiXCR run on the 5' RACE reads, TCRdb lists one record per CDR3 protein. The data hold 1.5 million to 2 million distinct CDR3 sequences, with 25% to 30% observed a single time. Material for sequencing was blood. The receptors here all came from a woman aged 25 to 39 in good health.

The CDR3 nucleotides read TGTGCCAGCAGTTTACTCTATGGGGAAGCTTTCTTT. It is translated as CASSLLYGEAFF. The chain joins TRBV28 to TRBJ1-1, with D unclear. V lost 2 bases and J 8 bases, leaving 9 bases between the germline ends. CDR1 is MDHEN and CDR2 is SYDVKM in the germline V gene. This CDR3 comprises 12 residues.

In its sample, this clonotype was seen a few times. The chain is built from TRBV9 and TRBJ2-7; D is unresolved. In germline, CDR1 is SGDLS, CDR2 YYNGEE. Trimming left V 0 bases short and J 6 bases short, with 16 bases between. The CDR3 sequence is 15 residues long. The CDR3 region is CASSVAAVYSAEQYF. CDR3 bases: TGTGCCAGCAGCGTAGCGGCAGTTTATTCAGCCGAGCAGTACTTC.

The CDR3 sequence: CASSLETNTDTQYF. The CDR3 DNA is TGCGCCAGCAGCTTGGAGACTAACACAGATACGCAGTATTTT. This rearrangement joins TRBV5-1 to TRBJ2-3; tentative D call: TRBD2 (5 bases). V lost 0 bases, J lost 2 bases, and 7 bases lay in between. The CDR3 runs 14 residues. The germline V gene has CDR1 SGHRS and CDR2 YFSETQ.

The V gene is TRBV30, the J gene TRBJ2-1; 7 nucleotides match TRBD1. This CDR3 region has 13 residues. Looked up from germline, CDR1 is GTSNPN and CDR2 is SVGIG (reference sequence). The trim removed 2 bases at V and 8 bases at J, leaving 6 bases unmatched. The CDR3 nucleotides are TGTGCCTGGAGTACGGGTGACAGGGATGAGCAGTTCTTC. The encoded protein is CAWSTGDRDEQFF.

This clonotype was detected many times. The CDR3 coding sequence is TGTGCCAGCAGCCCTCGACAGGGAGTTTACAATGAGCAGTTCTTC. Encoded protein: CASSPRQGVYNEQFF. The rearrangement uses TRBV12-3 or TRBV12-4 and TRBJ2-1; 7 bases are shared with TRBD1. The CDR3 totals 15 residues. J was trimmed by 4 bases and V by 6 bases; bases with no gene match: 9.

This clonotype occurred a few times. The V and J genes are TRBV7-8 and TRBJ2-6; no definite D call. The CDR3 length is 16 residues. Germline CDR1 reads SGHVS; CDR2 reads FQNEAQ. Trimming removed 5 bases from V and 3 bases from J, with 14 bases in between. The CDR3 sequence: CASSHPAVVGANVLTF. Here the CDR3 DNA reads TGTGCCAGCAGCCACCCCGCGGTGGTTGGGGCCAACGTCCTGACTTTC.

There are a few counts of this clonotype. The V call is TRBV5-5, the J call TRBJ2-5; the D is unclear. This CDR3 region has 16 residues. Germline CDR1 reads SGHKS; CDR2 reads YYEKEE (reference sequence). V lost 3 bases and J lost 5, with 20 bases in between. The CDR3 region has the DNA TGTGCCAGCAGCTCCCAACCGTTAGGCGCGGTGGAGACCCAGTACTTC. It yields the protein CASSSQPLGAVETQYF.

This clonotype was seen at least ten times. The rearrangement links TRBV4-1 to TRBJ2-1; 7 bases map to TRBD2. The CDR3 runs 17 residues. The V gene's germline CDR1 is MGHRA and CDR2 YSYEKL. Trimming took 0 bases from V and 3 from J; bases not matched to a gene: 8. The CDR3 reads CASSQDPFLADYNEQFF. The CDR3 DNA sequence: TGCGCCAGCAGCCAAGATCCGTTTCTAGCGGACTACAATGAGCAGTTCTTC.

This clonotype turned up a few times. This chain connects TRBV4-1 to TRBJ1-2; D call uncertain. The CDR3 covers 12 residues. The germline V and J ends were trimmed by 0 bases and 8 bases, with 7 bases remaining between them. Germline values: CDR1 MGHRA, CDR2 YSYEKL. The CDR3 sequence: CASSQDLSGYTF. The CDR3 DNA reads as TGCGCCAGCAGCCAAGATTTGAGCGGCTACACCTTC.

The chain couples TRBV6-1 to TRBJ1-6, with D possibly TRBD1 on 5 matching bases. CDR1 MNHNS and CDR2 SASEGT come from the germline V gene. Deletions cut 0 bases from V and 12 bases from J, with 15 bases between. CDR3 length: 15 residues. CDR3 region: CASSEALGGWVPLHF. CDR3 nucleotides: TGTGCCAGCAGTGAAGCGCTTGGGGGTTGGGTACCCCTCCACTTT.

The genes are TRBV6-1 and TRBJ1-1, with D maybe TRBD1 (5 bases). CDR3 length equals 17 residues. V was cut by 6 bases and J by 5 bases, with 25 bases left in between. Per germline, CDR1 MNHNS and CDR2 SASEGT. The DNA for the CDR3 is TGTGCCAGCAGCCGATCCCCCTCTCCGTCAGGGATGACTGAAGCTTTCTTT. It translates to CASSRSPSPSGMTEAFF.

The chain employs TRBV14 and TRBJ2-1; 8 bases align to TRBD2. The V and J ends lost 0 bases and 4 bases, in that order; junction bases with no gene match: 2. Germline values: CDR1 SGHDN, CDR2 FVKESK. The CDR3 length is 15 residues. The CDR3 coding sequence is TGTGCCAGCAGCCAAGATGGGACTAGGTACAATGAGCAGTTCTTC. Residues: CASSQDGTRYNEQFF.

The V call is TRBV7-2, the J call TRBJ1-4; weak D call: TRBD1 (6 bases). V was shortened by 5 bases and J by 0 bases, with 10 bases between the two germline ends. CDR1 SGHTA and CDR2 FQGNSA come from the germline V gene. CDR3 length: 15 residues. The CDR3 region is CASSPGQTTNEKLFF. CDR3 DNA: TGTGCCAGCAGCCCTGGACAGACAACTAATGAAAAACTGTTTTTT.

This clonotype was found a few times. V is TRBV4-3 and J is TRBJ2-3; 9 positions agree with TRBD2. The germline gives CDR1 LGHNA, CDR2 YSLEER. The trim removed 0 bases at V and 0 bases at J, leaving 4 bases unmatched. This CDR3 has 17 residues. The CDR3, as DNA: TGCGCCAGCAGCCAAGAGCTAGCGGGATCAAGCACAGATACGCAGTATTTT. Translated: CASSQELAGSSTDTQYF.

Ten or more counts support this clonotype. The rearrangement links TRBV5-6 to TRBJ2-1, with a tentative D call TRBD1 (5 bases). V lost 0 bases, J lost 4 bases, and 8 bases lay in between. The length of the CDR3 is 14 residues. Germline CDR1 SGHDT, CDR2 YYEEEE. CDR3 bases: TGTGCCAGCAGCTTGGGAGCAGGGTACAATGAGCAGTTCTTC. Encoded protein: CASSLGAGYNEQFF.

The chain carries TRBV12-5 and TRBJ2-3, with 8 positions matching TRBD2. The V and J ends lost 2 bases and 2 bases, in that order; junction bases with no gene match: 9. The CDR3 spans 17 residues. In germline, CDR1 is LGHNT, CDR2 FRNRAP. The chain's CDR3 is CASGLIPGAGATDTQYF. In DNA form, the CDR3 reads TGTGCTAGTGGTTTGATCCCGGGAGCGGGAGCCACAGATACGCAGTATTTT.

The chain carries TRBV20-1 and TRBJ2-1; possible D gene TRBD2, 6 bases. The length of the CDR3 is 14 residues. V lost 3 bases, J lost 8 bases, and 17 bases lay in between. Germline lookup yields CDR1 DFQATT and CDR2 SNEGSKA (reference sequence). The CDR3: CSASGAGTTDEQFF. The CDR3 bases are TGCAGTGCTAGCGGTGCGGGAACTACGGATGAGCAGTTCTTC.

This chain uses TRBV6-6 with TRBJ2-5; TRBD1 matches 7 bases. Germline CDR1 and CDR2: MNHNY and SVGAGI (reference sequence). CDR3 length: 14 residues. V lost 5 bases to trimming and J lost 2 bases; unmatched junction nucleotides: 5. The CDR3 DNA sequence: TGTGCCAGCAGTCCCGCGACAGGGCAAGAGACCCAGTACTTC. It encodes CASSPATGQETQYF.

Note on this clonotype: A junction end diverges from the germline sequence, so it may reflect a read error. CDR3 protein: CASGQAPRTEAFF. The CDR3 DNA is TGCGCCAGCGGCCAAGCACCACGGACTGAAGCTTTCTTT. V and J are TRBV4-1 and TRBJ1-1; D is uncertain. There are 13 residues in the CDR3. CDR1 is MGHRA and CDR2 is YSYEKL in the germline V gene.

This clonotype was seen ten or more times. The rearrangement joins TRBV2 to TRBJ1-2; a possible D gene is TRBD1 (6 bases). V was pared by 3 bases and J by 4 bases, with 9 bases between. The germline CDR1 and CDR2 sequences are SNHLY and FYNNEI. The CDR3 length is 13 residues. CDR3 bases: TGTGCCAGCAGTGACACAGGGAGCTATGGCTACACCTTC. It is translated as CASSDTGSYGYTF.

This chain uses TRBV7-8 with TRBJ1-2; possible D gene TRBD1, 5 bases. Germline V gene sequence: CDR1 SGHVS, CDR2 FQNEAQ. This CDR3 spans 15 amino acids. Trimming stripped 6 bases from V and 4 bases from J, with 18 bases between. CDR3 amino acids: CASSPTPTETYGYTF. CDR3 DNA sequence: TGTGCCAGCAGTCCAACCCCGACAGAGACCTATGGCTACACCTTC.

The chain uses TRBV10-3 and TRBJ1-2; D is possibly TRBD1 (6 bases). The V gene lost 4 bases and the J gene lost 13 bases, with 13 bases spanning the gap. Germline CDR1 reads ENHRY; CDR2 reads SYGVKD. The CDR3 is made up of 11 amino acids. The CDR3 DNA reads as TGTGCCATCAGTGCGGGGGGGCCGGCCACCTTC. Protein: CAISAGGPATF.

This clonotype came up many times. The rearrangement uses TRBV7-9 and TRBJ2-5; 7 nucleotides align to TRBD1. The CDR3 spans 15 residues. The V segment lost 3 bases and the J segment 0 bases; nucleotides outside the gene matches: 4. Germline CDR1 and CDR2: SEHNR and FQNEAQ (reference sequence). The chain's CDR3 is CASSFPGQDQETQYF. In DNA, the CDR3 is TGTGCCAGCAGCTTTCCCGGACAGGACCAAGAGACCCAGTACTTC.